Listed below are T cell receptor beta chains from one sample, sequenced in a study of cytomegalovirus exposure and HLA in healthy donors. The table came from immunoSEQ multiplex PCR; TCRdb's copy has only in-frame clones and leaves some out. The repertoire consists of 160,000 or so clones, with 70% to 80% occurring once and the leading ten covering around 2%. The sample comprised PBMCs. These receptors were obtained from a man aged 45-60 years in good health and CMV-seropositive. Each CDR3 is given with its conserved first and last residue. The D gene is left open where the match is weak. Expanded clones are given a class, and other clones once, few, many or no size at all.

d_gene,j_gene,abundance,v_gene,CDR3aa,CDR3nt
TRBD2,TRBJ2-5,.,TRBV6-5,CGVGRGGQETQYF,TGTGGGGTCGGGCGGGGGGGCCAAGAGACCCAGTACTTC
TRBD1,TRBJ2-7,.,TRBV7-9,CASSPNAGGTYEQYF,TGTGCCAGCAGCCCGAATGCAGGGGGTACCTACGAGCAGTACTTC
.,TRBJ1-1,few,TRBV11-1,CASSLSGGATEAFF,TGTGCCAGCAGCTTAAGCGGGGGCGCGACTGAAGCTTTCTTT
.,TRBJ1-5,.,TRBV18,CASSPAGIETQPQHF,TGTGCCAGCTCACCAGCCGGGATAGAAACTCAGCCCCAGCATTTT
TRBD1,TRBJ2-6,.,TRBV6-1,CASRTGEGGANVLTF,TGTGCCAGCAGGACAGGGGAAGGAGGGGCCAACGTCCTGACTTTC
.,TRBJ1-3,.,TRBV18,CASSPPQGYSGNTIYF,TGTGCCAGCTCACCCCCCCAGGGATACTCTGGAAACACCATATATTTT
.,TRBJ2-2,.,TRBV2,CASSGEAANTGELFF,TGTGCCAGCAGTGGCGAAGCGGCGAACACCGGGGAGCTGTTTTTT
.,TRBJ1-2,.,TRBV6-5,CASRHDRNYGYTF,TGTGCCAGCAGACACGACAGGAACTATGGCTACACCTTC
.,TRBJ1-2,few,TRBV5-1,CASSRGGDWGYTF,TGCGCCAGCAGCCGCGGCGGCGACTGGGGCTACACCTTC
.,TRBJ1-5,.,TRBV7-8,CASSLAQGGQPQHF,TGTGCCAGCAGCTTAGCTCAGGGAGGTCAGCCCCAGCATTTT
TRBD1,TRBJ2-4,.,TRBV27,CASSLDRQNIQYF,TGTGCCAGCAGTTTGGACAGGCAAAACATTCAGTACTTC
TRBD1,TRBJ1-2,.,TRBV5-1,CASSPGQRIYGYTF,TGCGCCAGCAGCCCGGGACAGCGGATCTATGGCTACACCTTC
.,TRBJ1-3,.,TRBV5-6,CASSFQRDLSGNTIYF,TGTGCCAGCAGCTTTCAGCGGGATCTCTCTGGAAACACCATATATTTT
.,TRBJ1-5,.,TRBV21-1,CASSKGGKLLRNQPQHF,TGTGCCAGCAGCAAAGGAGGAAAGCTTCTCCGCAATCAGCCCCAGCATTTT
.,TRBJ1-1,few,TRBV19,CASSISPGMNTEAFF,TGTGCCAGTAGTATTTCCCCAGGAATGAACACTGAAGCTTTCTTT
TRBD2,TRBJ2-3,.,TRBV30,CAWRVRGDFTDTQYF,TGTGCCTGGAGGGTACGGGGGGACTTCACAGATACGCAGTATTTT
.,TRBJ2-7,.,TRBV27,CASSLYGTSGWYF,TGTGCCAGCAGTTTATATGGGACTTCTGGGTGGTACTTC
.,TRBJ2-1,.,TRBV2,CASSEEQGNEQFF,TGTGCCAGCAGCGAAGAACAGGGAAATGAGCAGTTCTTC
TRBD2,TRBJ2-3,.,TRBV5-1,CASSFSGGGDTQYF,TGCGCCAGCAGCTTCAGCGGGGGTGGAGATACGCAGTATTTT
TRBD1,TRBJ2-7,.,TRBV27,CASSDTPGTGGYEQYF,TGTGCCAGCAGTGACACCCCCGGGACAGGGGGCTACGAGCAGTACTTC
.,TRBJ1-4,.,TRBV28,CASSFIAGISNEKLFF,TGTGCCAGCAGTTTCATTGCAGGGATCTCTAATGAAAAACTGTTTTTT
TRBD2,TRBJ2-7,few,TRBV5-1,CASSLGIAGGPANEQYF,TGCGCCAGCAGCTTGGGGATAGCGGGGGGGCCGGCTAACGAGCAGTACTTC
.,TRBJ1-2,.,TRBV19,CASSPGDPLYGYTF,TGTGCCAGTAGCCCCGGGGATCCCCTCTATGGCTACACCTTC
.,TRBJ1-2,.,TRBV7-2,CASSLDKSYTF,TGTGCCAGCAGCTTAGACAAGTCCTACACCTTC
.,TRBJ2-3,few,TRBV18,CASSPPMRGGSSTDTQYF,TGTGCCAGCTCACCACCGATGAGGGGGGGATCTAGCACAGATACGCAGTATTTT
TRBD2,TRBJ2-5,.,TRBV18,CASSRTSLYGTQYF,TGTGCCAGCTCACGGACTAGCTTATACGGGACCCAGTACTTC